The 13 T cell receptor beta chains presented below share a single source sample, sequenced in a study of regulatory T cells in long-lasting Graves disease. Building of the TCR beta libraries involved iRepertoire HTBI primers and Arm-PCR of CDR3 regions. TCRdb called the multiplex PCR reads again in MiXCR, with one record for every CDR3 protein. The sample lists some 330,000 distinct CDR3 sequences; 20% to 25% were seen once. Time point denoted: persistent/refractory GD, antithyroid drugs over 5 years with positive TRAb. There was RNA extracted from PBMCs, and the TCR library was made from it. The specimen comprised peripheral blood mononuclear cells (PBMCs), sampled when the disease was refractory, from a patient treated with antithyroid drugs. The receptor source for this set is a woman aged 40 to 50 with Graves disease.

This clonotype was observed a few times. The V call is TRBV29-1, the J call TRBJ1-4; possible D gene TRBD1, 5 bases. Between the trimmed V and J ends, which lost 4 bases and 5 bases, there was a span of 14 bases. Germline values: CDR1 SQVTM, CDR2 ANQGSEA. The CDR3 runs to 14 residues. In DNA, the CDR3 is TGCAGCGTTGTAAAAGATGGGGGAAATGAAAAACTGTTTTTT. The encoded protein is CSVVKDGGNEKLFF.

In this sample, this clonotype turned up many times. The rearrangement uses TRBV5-1 and TRBJ1-4, with TRBD1 as a possible D gene (5 bases). The CDR3 is 15 residues long. Trimming took 2 bases from V and 0 from J, leaving 8 bases between them. Germline loops: CDR1 SGHRS, CDR2 YFSETQ. The CDR3 region is CASSFGGSTNEKLFF. CDR3 bases: TGCGCCAGCAGCTTTGGGGGTTCAACTAATGAAAAACTGTTTTTT.

The rearrangement joins TRBV5-1 to TRBJ1-3; TRBD1 is a possible D gene (6 bases). The germline CDR1 and CDR2 sequences are SGHRS and YFSETQ. V was shortened by 2 bases and J by 1 base, with 13 bases between the two germline ends. The CDR3 has 16 residues. CDR3 sequence: CASSLTTGASGNTIYF. CDR3 sequence (DNA): TGCGCCAGCAGCTTAACGACAGGCGCTTCTGGAAACACCATATATTTT.

There are many counts of this clonotype. The chain uses TRBV2 and TRBJ2-7; 7 bases line up with TRBD1. With 5 bases clipped from V and 2 bases from J, the junction kept 6 bases outside the gene matches. Looked up from germline, CDR1 is SNHLY and CDR2 is FYNNEI. CDR3 size: 14 residues. The CDR3 is CASSRGPKPYEQYF. In DNA form, the CDR3 reads TGTGCCAGCAGTAGGGGGCCAAAACCCTACGAGCAGTACTTC.

There are a few counts of this clonotype. The chain combines TRBV29-1 with TRBJ2-1; TRBD2 matches at 7 bases. The V gene's germline CDR1 is SQVTM and CDR2 ANQGSEA. The V segment lost 3 bases and the J segment 5 bases; nucleotides outside the gene matches: 7. The CDR3 runs 14 residues. The CDR3 spells CSVDNPGGNNEQFF. The CDR3 DNA is TGCAGCGTTGATAATCCGGGAGGTAACAATGAGCAGTTCTTC.

This clonotype was detected ten times or more. The chain has TRBV28 and TRBJ2-7; D not certain. V was cut by 2 bases and J by 4 bases, with 12 bases left in between. Germline values: CDR1 MDHEN, CDR2 SYDVKM. The CDR3 runs to 14 residues. The CDR3 reads CASSLLGLVYEQYF. The CDR3 DNA follows: TGTGCCAGCAGTTTACTCGGGTTGGTGTACGAGCAGTACTTC.

The chain carries TRBV2 and TRBJ2-5, with 7 bases that match TRBD2. Germline CDR1 reads SNHLY; CDR2 reads FYNNEI. The length of the CDR3 is 16 residues. J gave up 4 bases and V 3 bases, and 11 bases lay outside the gene matches. CDR3 sequence (DNA): TGTGCCAGCAGTGATCCCATGGGCCCGGGGGGAGAGACCCAGTACTTC. This codes for CASSDPMGPGGETQYF.

This clonotype was observed a handful of times. The chain has TRBV20-1 and TRBJ1-6, with unresolved D. The germline V gene has CDR1 DFQATT and CDR2 SNEGSKA (reference sequence). This CDR3 is 13 amino acids long. V lost 1 base and J lost 11, with 12 bases in between. The chain's CDR3 is CSARGVNLTPLHF. The CDR3 bases are TGCAGTGCTAGAGGGGTCAATTTGACACCCCTCCACTTT.

The CDR3 here is CASSPNRDGYTF. DNA of the CDR3: TGTGCCAGCAGTCCAAACAGGGATGGCTACACCTTC. This sequence joins TRBV28 and TRBJ1-2; a weak D match, TRBD1 (6 bases). CDR1 MDHEN and CDR2 SYDVKM come from the germline V gene. This CDR3 is 12 amino acids long. V lost 5 bases, J lost 6 bases, and 10 bases lay in between.

This chain uses TRBV20-1 with TRBJ1-6; no firm D call. This CDR3 spans 16 amino acids. V lost 0 bases to trimming and J lost 7 bases, with 16 bases between them. Germline CDR1 and CDR2: DFQATT and SNEGSKA (reference sequence). The CDR3 bases are TGCAGTGCTAGAGATCGGAGGACTGGAGGGAATTCACCCCTCCACTTT. As protein: CSARDRRTGGNSPLHF.

This clonotype was seen a few times. The chain joins TRBV20-1 to TRBJ1-1; TRBD1 is a possible D gene (6 bases). Trimming shortened V by 7 bases and J by 6 bases, and 15 bases separated the two germline ends. The CDR3 sequence is 12 residues long. Germline V gene lookup returns CDR1 DFQATT and CDR2 SNEGSKA (reference sequence). The CDR3 sequence is CSGQAIRAEAFF. CDR3 DNA sequence: TGCAGTGGACAGGCAATTAGGGCTGAAGCTTTCTTT.

This clonotype turned up a few times. A read error is possible here, since a much larger clone lies one base away. CDR3 region: CASSFGEGGPGEPFF. CDR3 DNA sequence: TGTGCCAGCAGCTTCGGGGAGGGCGGACCGGGGGAGCCGTTTTTT. The chain carries TRBV11-2 and TRBJ2-2; 7 nucleotides line up with TRBD2. CDR3 size: 15 residues. Per the germline V gene, CDR1 is SGHAT and CDR2 is FQNNGV.

This clonotype was counted at least ten times. The J gene is TRBJ1-2, the V gene TRBV12-3 or TRBV12-4; no reliable D call. This CDR3 is 13 amino acids long. Trimming removed 6 bases from V and 2 bases from J, with 10 bases in between. The chain's CDR3 is CASRNPGNYGYTF. CDR3 DNA: TGTGCCAGCAGGAACCCCGGAAACTATGGCTACACCTTC.